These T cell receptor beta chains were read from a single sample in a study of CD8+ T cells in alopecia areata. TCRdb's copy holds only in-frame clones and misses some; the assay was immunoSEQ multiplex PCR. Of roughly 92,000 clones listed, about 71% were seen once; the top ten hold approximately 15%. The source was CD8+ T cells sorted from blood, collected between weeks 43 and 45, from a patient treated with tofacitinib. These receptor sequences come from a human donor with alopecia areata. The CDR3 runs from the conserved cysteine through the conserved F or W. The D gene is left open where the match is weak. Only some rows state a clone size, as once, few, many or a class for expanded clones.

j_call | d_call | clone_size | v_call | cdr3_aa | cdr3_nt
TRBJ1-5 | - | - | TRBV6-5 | CASSYSLNQPQHF | TGTGCCAGCAGTTACTCCCTTAATCAGCCCCAGCATTTT
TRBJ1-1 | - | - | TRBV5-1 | CASSFLGPNTEAFF | TGCGCCAGCAGCTTCCTGGGACCTAACACTGAAGCTTTCTTT
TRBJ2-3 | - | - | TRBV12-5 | CASRLQGRDTQYF | TGTGCTAGTCGGCTACAGGGTCGGGATACGCAGTATTTT
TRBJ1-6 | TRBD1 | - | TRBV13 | CASSYGQGGLSPLHF | TGTGCCAGCAGCTACGGACAGGGAGGATTATCACCCCTCCACTTT
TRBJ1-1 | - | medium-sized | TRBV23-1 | CARLTSRDGERNTEAFF | TGCGCCAGACTGACTTCCCGGGACGGAGAAAGGAACACTGAAGCTTTCTTT
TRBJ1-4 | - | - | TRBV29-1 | CSVVGEDNEKLFF | TGCAGCGTTGTAGGGGAGGATAATGAAAAACTGTTTTTT
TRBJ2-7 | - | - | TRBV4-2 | CASSQEADSSYEQYF | TGTGCCAGCAGCCAAGAAGCGGATAGCTCCTACGAGCAGTACTTC
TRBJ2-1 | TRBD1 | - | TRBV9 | CASSVAGPRFGQGLGEQFF | TGTGCCAGCAGCGTAGCGGGGCCCCGATTCGGACAGGGTTTGGGTGAGCAGTTCTTC
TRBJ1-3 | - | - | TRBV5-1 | CASSLGPSGNTIYF | TGCGCCAGCAGCTTGGGACCCTCTGGAAACACCATATATTTT
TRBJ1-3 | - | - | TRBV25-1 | CATKQGIDTIYF | TGTGCCACCAAACAGGGAATCGACACCATATATTTT
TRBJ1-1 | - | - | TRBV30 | CAWSVISDEAFF | TGTGCCTGGAGTGTAATTTCCGATGAAGCTTTCTTT
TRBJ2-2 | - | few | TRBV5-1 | CASSLGGRPNTGELFF | TGCGCCAGCAGCTTGGGGGGACGTCCGAACACCGGGGAGCTGTTTTTT
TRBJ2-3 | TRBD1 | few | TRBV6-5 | CASSTPGQGKDTQYF | TGTGCCAGCAGTACGCCGGGACAGGGCAAAGATACGCAGTATTTT
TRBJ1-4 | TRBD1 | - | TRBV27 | CASSSPGQGAGLFF | TGTGCCAGCAGTTCGCCGGGACAGGGGGCAGGGTTGTTTTTT
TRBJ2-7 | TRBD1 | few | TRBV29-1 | CSVDDPGQDSYEQYF | TGCAGCGTTGATGATCCGGGACAGGACTCCTACGAGCAGTACTTC
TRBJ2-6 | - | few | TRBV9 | CASSVDPESQSGANVLTF | TGTGCCAGCAGCGTAGACCCAGAGTCACAATCTGGGGCCAACGTCCTGACTTTC
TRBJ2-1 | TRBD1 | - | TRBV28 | CASSLPGTGELSEQFF | TGTGCCAGCAGTCTCCCCGGGACAGGGGAGTTGTCTGAGCAGTTCTTC
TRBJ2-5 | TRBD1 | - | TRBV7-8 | CASSQDRGWETQYF | TGTGCCAGCAGCCAGGACAGGGGTTGGGAGACCCAGTACTTC
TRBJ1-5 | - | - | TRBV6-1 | CASSELAEGQPQHF | TGTGCCAGCAGTGAACTGGCAGAGGGGCAGCCCCAGCATTTT
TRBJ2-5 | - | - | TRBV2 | CASSDVATPERETQYF | TGTGCCAGCAGTGATGTCGCGACTCCCGAACGGGAGACCCAGTACTTC
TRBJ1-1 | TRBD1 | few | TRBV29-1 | CSVLTGDDTEAFF | TGCAGCGTCCTGACAGGGGACGACACTGAAGCTTTCTTT
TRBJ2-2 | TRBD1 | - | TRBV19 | CASSVPYEGAGTGELFF | TGTGCCAGTAGTGTTCCCTACGAGGGGGCTGGGACCGGGGAGCTGTTTTTT
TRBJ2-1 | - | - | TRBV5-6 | CASSLGAYNEQFF | TGTGCCAGCAGCCTGGGCGCGTACAATGAGCAGTTCTTC
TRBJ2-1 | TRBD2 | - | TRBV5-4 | CASSLPSGGYNEQFF | TGTGCCAGCAGCTTGCCTAGCGGGGGATACAATGAGCAGTTCTTC
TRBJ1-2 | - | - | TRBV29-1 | CSVAAGEDYGYTF | TGCAGCGTTGCTGCAGGGGAGGACTATGGCTACACCTTC
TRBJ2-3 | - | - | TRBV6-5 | CASSYGDTQYF | TGTGCCAGCAGTTACGGAGATACGCAGTATTTT
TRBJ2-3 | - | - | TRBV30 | CAWTLTSTDTQYF | TGTGCCTGGACTCTAACTAGCACAGATACGCAGTATTTT
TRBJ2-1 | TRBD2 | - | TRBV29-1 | CSVGGRDYNEQFF | TGCAGCGTGGGAGGGAGGGATTACAATGAGCAGTTCTTC
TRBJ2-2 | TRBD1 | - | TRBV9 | CASSAPGGTNTGELFF | TGTGCCAGCAGCGCACCAGGGGGCACGAACACCGGGGAGCTGTTTTTT
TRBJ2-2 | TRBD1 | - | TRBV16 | CASSNRGVTGELFF | TGTGCCAGCAGTAACAGGGGAGTCACCGGGGAGCTGTTTTTT
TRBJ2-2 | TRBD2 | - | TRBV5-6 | CASSVFSGGTGELFF | TGTGCCAGCAGCGTCTTTAGCGGGGGTACCGGGGAGCTGTTTTTT
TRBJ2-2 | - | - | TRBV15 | CATSLTANTGELFF | TGTGCCACCAGCCTGACAGCGAACACCGGGGAGCTGTTTTTT
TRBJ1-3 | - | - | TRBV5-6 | CASSKGTDSGNTIYF | TGTGCCAGCAGCAAAGGGACCGACTCTGGAAACACCATATATTTT
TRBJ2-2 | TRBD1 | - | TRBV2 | CASSAAGTASNTGELFF | TGTGCCAGCAGCGCCGCCGGGACAGCATCGAACACCGGGGAGCTGTTTTTT
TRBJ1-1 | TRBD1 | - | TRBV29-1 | CSGNRGNTEAFF | TGCAGCGGGAACAGGGGGAACACTGAAGCTTTCTTT
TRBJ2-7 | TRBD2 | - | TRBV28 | CASSLRAGGYEQYF | TGTGCCAGCAGTTTAAGGGCGGGGGGATACGAGCAGTACTTC
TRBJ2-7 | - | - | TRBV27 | CASSASTGHIPYEQYF | TGTGCCAGCAGTGCCTCCACGGGACACATTCCCTATGAGCAGTACTTC
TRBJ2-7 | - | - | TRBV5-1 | CASSLRGSYEQYF | TGCGCCAGCAGCTTGAGGGGGAGCTACGAGCAGTACTTC
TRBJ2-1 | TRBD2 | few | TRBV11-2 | CASSPINGLAGASSNEQFF | TGTGCCAGCAGCCCCATAAACGGACTAGCGGGGGCCTCGAGTAATGAGCAGTTCTTC
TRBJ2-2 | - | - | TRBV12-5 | CASGLNGELFF | TGTGCTAGTGGTTTGAACGGGGAGCTGTTTTTT
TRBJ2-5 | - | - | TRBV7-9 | CASSFSDESWETQYF | TGTGCCAGCAGCTTCTCTGACGAATCGTGGGAGACCCAGTACTTC
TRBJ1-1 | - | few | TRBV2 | CASSSGQNTEAFF | TGTGCCAGCAGTTCGGGACAGAACACTGAAGCTTTCTTT
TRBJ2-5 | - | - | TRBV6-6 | CASSYSDIDQETQYF | TGTGCCAGCAGTTACTCGGACATCGACCAAGAGACCCAGTACTTC
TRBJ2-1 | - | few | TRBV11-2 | CASSRGVMEQFF | TGTGCCAGCAGCCGAGGCGTAATGGAGCAGTTCTTC
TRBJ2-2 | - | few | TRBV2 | CASSRLVKTPGELFF | TGTGCCAGCAGTAGACTAGTGAAAACCCCCGGGGAGCTGTTTTTT
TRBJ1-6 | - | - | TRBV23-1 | CASSQSSRADGSPLHF | TGCGCCAGCAGTCAATCGAGCAGGGCCGACGGTTCACCCCTCCACTTT
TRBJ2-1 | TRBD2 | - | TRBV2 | CASSEAGTSGGMYYNEQFF | TGTGCCAGCAGTGAAGCGGGGACTAGCGGGGGTATGTACTACAATGAGCAGTTCTTC
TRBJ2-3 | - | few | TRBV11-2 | CASSLDVGDTQYF | TGTGCCAGCAGCTTAGATGTAGGAGATACGCAGTATTTT
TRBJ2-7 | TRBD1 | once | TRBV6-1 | CASSEGQGHYEQYF | TGTGCCAGCAGTGAGGGACAGGGACACTACGAGCAGTACTTC
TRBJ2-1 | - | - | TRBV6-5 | CASRDGATQFF | TGTGCCAGCAGGGACGGGGCTACTCAGTTCTTC
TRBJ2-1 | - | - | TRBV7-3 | CASSLGGGNEQFF | TGTGCCAGCAGCTTAGGGGGCGGCAATGAGCAGTTCTTC
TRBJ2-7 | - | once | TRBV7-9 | CASSTGGRDYEQYF | TGTGCCAGCAGCACAGGCGGCAGAGACTACGAGCAGTACTTC
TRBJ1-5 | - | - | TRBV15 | CATSPRRNQPQHF | TGTGCCACCAGCCCCCGAAGGAATCAGCCCCAGCATTTT
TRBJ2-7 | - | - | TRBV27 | CASSLSVSSPEQYF | TGTGCCAGCAGTTTATCTGTATCCTCTCCCGAGCAGTACTTC
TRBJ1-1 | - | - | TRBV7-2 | CASSLGTLGPTEAFF | TGTGCCAGCAGCCTAGGGACCCTAGGTCCCACTGAAGCTTTCTTT
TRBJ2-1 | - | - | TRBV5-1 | CASSLGAQGRTYNEQFF | TGCGCCAGCAGCTTGGGTGCACAGGGCCGGACGTACAATGAGCAGTTCTTC
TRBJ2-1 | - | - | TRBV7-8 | CASSVSGYNEQFF | TGTGCCAGCAGCGTCAGTGGGTACAATGAGCAGTTCTTC
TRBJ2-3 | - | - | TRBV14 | CASSQDVGAVESTDTQYF | TGTGCCAGCAGCCAAGATGTGGGGGCGGTGGAAAGCACAGATACGCAGTATTTT